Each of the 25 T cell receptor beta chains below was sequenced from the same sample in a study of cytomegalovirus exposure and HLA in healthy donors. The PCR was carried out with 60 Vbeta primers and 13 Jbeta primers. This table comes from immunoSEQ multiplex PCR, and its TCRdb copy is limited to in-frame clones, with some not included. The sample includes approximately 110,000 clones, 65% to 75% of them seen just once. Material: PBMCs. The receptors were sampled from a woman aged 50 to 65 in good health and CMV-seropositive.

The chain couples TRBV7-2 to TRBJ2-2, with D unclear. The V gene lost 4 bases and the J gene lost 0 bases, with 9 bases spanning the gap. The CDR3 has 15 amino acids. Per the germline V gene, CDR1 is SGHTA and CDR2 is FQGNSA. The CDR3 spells CASSSYRTNTGELFF. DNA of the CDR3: TGTGCCAGCAGCTCCTACCGAACGAACACCGGGGAGCTGTTTTTT.

The CDR3 DNA reads TGCAGCGTTGCAACCGGACTAGCCCACAATGAGCAGTTCTTC. Amino acids: CSVATGLAHNEQFF. This chain joins TRBV29-1 and TRBJ2-1; TRBD2 agrees at 8 bases. The CDR3 contains 14 residues. The trim removed 4 bases at V and 5 bases at J, leaving 7 bases unmatched. Germline V lookup: CDR1 SQVTM, CDR2 ANQGSEA.

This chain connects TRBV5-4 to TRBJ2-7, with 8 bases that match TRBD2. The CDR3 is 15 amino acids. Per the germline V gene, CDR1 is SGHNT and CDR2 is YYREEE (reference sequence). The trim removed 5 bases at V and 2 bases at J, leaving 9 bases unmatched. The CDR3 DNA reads TGTGCCAGCAGTCGTAGCGGGGTCGCAACCTACGAGCAGTACTTC. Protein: CASSRSGVATYEQYF.

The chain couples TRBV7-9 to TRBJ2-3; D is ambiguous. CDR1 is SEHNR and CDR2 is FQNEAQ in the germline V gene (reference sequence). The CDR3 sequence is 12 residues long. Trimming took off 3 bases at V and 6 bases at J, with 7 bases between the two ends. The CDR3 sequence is CASSLEADTQYF. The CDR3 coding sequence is TGTGCCAGCAGCTTGGAAGCGGATACGCAGTATTTT.

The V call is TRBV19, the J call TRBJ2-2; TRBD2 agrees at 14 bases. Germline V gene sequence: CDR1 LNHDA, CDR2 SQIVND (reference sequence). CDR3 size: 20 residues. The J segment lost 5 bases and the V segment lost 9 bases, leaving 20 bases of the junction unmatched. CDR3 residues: CARENPRLAGGKQATGELFF. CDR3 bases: TGTGCCAGAGAAAACCCAAGACTAGCGGGGGGGAAGCAGGCAACCGGGGAGCTGTTTTTT. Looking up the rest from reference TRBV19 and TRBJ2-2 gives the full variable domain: DGGITQSPKYLFRKEGQNVTLSCEQNLNHDAMYWYRQDPGQGLRLIYYSQIVNDFQKGDIAEGYSVSREKKESFPLTVTSAQKNPTAFYLCARENPRLAGGKQATGELFFGEGSRLTVL.

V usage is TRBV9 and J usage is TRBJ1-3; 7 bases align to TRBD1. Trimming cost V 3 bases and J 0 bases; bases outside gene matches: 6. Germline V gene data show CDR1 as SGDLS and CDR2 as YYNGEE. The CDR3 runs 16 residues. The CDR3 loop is CASSGSGGYSGNTIYF. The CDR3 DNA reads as TGTGCCAGCAGCGGATCAGGGGGATACTCTGGAAACACCATATATTTT.

The DNA for the CDR3 is TGTGCCAGCAGCTTAGTCTACAGTAGCACAGATACGCAGTATTTT. This codes for CASSLVYSSTDTQYF. The V gene is TRBV7-6, the J gene TRBJ2-3; no firm D call. Per the germline V gene, CDR1 is SGHVS and CDR2 is FNYEAQ. This CDR3 is 15 amino acids long. The germline V and J ends were trimmed by 1 base and 0 bases, with 8 bases remaining between them.

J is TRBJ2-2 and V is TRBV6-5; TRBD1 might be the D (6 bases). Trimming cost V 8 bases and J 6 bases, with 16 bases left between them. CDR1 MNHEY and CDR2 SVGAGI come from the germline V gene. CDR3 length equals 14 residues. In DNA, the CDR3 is TGTGCCAGCTCGAACAGGGTAGTCGCCGGGGAGCTGTTTTTT. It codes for CASSNRVVAGELFF.

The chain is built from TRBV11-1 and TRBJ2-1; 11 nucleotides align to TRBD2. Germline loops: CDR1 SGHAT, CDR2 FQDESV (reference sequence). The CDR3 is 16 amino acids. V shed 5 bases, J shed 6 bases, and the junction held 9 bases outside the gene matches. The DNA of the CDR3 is TGTGCCAGCAGCCTGAATAGCGGGGGGGTCCCCAATGAGCAGTTCTTC. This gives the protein CASSLNSGGVPNEQFF.

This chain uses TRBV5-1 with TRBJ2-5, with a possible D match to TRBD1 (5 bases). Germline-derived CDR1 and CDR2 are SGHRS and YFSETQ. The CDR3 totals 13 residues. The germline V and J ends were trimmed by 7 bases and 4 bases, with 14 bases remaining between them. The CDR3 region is CASWAGSGETQYF. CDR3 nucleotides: TGCGCCAGCTGGGCAGGGTCTGGAGAGACCCAGTACTTC.

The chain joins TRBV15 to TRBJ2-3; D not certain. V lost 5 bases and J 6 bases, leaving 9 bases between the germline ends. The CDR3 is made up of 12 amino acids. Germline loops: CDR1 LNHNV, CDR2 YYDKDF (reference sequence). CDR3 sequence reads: CATSGQADTQYF. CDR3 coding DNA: TGTGCCACCAGCGGTCAGGCGGATACGCAGTATTTT.

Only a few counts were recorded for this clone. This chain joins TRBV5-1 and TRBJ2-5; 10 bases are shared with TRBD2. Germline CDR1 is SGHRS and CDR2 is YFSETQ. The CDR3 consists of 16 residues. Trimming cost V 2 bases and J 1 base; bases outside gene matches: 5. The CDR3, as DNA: TGCGCCAGCAGCTTTGGTAGCGGGGGGCCCCAAGAGACCCAGTACTTC. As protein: CASSFGSGGPQETQYF.

CDR3 protein: CASSSHIQGIQETQYF. CDR3 bases: TGCGCCAGCAGCTCCCATATACAGGGAATCCAGGAGACCCAGTACTTC. The rearrangement uses TRBV5-1 and TRBJ2-5; a weak D match, TRBD1 (6 bases). Germline lookup yields CDR1 SGHRS and CDR2 YFSETQ. V dropped 3 bases and J dropped 5 bases, with 20 bases sitting between them. This CDR3 has 16 residues.

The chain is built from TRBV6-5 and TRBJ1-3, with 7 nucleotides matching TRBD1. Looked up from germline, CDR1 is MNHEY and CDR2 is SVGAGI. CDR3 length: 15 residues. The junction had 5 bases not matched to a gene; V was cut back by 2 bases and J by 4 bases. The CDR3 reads CASSYGQGEGNTIYF. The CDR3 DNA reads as TGTGCCAGCAGTTACGGTCAGGGGGAAGGAAACACCATATATTTT.

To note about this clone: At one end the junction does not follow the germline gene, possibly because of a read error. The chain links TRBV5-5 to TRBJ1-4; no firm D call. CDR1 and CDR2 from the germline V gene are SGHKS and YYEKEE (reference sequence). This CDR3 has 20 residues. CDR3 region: CASSSLMEVTEEATREKLFF. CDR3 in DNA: TGTGCCAGCAGCTCCCTTATGGAGGTTACCGAGGAGGCCACGAGAGAAAAGCTGTTTTTT.

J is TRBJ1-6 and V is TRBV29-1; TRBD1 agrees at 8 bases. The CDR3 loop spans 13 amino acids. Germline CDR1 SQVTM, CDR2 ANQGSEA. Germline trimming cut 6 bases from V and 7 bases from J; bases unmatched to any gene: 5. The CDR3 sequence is CSVLRDRNSPLHF. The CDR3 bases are TGCAGCGTCCTCCGGGACAGGAATTCACCCCTCCACTTT. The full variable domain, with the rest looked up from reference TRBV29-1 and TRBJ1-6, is SAVISQKPSRDICQRGTSLTIQCQVDSQVTMMFWYRQQPGQSLTLIATANQGSEATYESGFVIDKFPISRPNLTFSTLTVSNMSPEDSSIYLCSVLRDRNSPLHFGNGTRLTVT.

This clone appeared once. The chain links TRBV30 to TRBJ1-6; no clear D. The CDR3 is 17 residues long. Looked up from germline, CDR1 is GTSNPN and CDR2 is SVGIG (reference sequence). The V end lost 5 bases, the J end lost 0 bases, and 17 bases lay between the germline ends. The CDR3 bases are TGTGCCTGGGGTTTAGTAGGCCGGAGCTCCTATAATTCACCCCTCCACTTT. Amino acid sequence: CAWGLVGRSSYNSPLHF.

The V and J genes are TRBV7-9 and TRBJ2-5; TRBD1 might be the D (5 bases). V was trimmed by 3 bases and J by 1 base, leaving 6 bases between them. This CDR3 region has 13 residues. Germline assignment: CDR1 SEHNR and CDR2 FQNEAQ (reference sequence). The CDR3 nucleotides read TGTGCCAGCAGCTTCGACAGCCAAGAGACCCAGTACTTC. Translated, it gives CASSFDSQETQYF.

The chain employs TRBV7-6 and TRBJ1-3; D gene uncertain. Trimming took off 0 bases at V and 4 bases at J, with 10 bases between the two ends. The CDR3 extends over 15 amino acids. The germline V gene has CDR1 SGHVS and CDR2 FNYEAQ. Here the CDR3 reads CASSLATMTGNTIYF. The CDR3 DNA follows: TGTGCCAGCAGCTTAGCAACGATGACAGGAAACACCATATATTTT.

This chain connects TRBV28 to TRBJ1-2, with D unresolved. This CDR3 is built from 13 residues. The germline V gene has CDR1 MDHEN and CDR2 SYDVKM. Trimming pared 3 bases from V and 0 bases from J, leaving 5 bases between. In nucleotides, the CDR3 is TGTGCCAGCAGTTTTGACTCTAACTATGGCTACACCTTC. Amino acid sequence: CASSFDSNYGYTF.

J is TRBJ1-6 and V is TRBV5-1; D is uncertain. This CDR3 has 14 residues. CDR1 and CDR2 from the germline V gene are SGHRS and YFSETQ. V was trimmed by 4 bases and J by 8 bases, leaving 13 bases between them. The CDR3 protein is CASSPTRSDSPLHF. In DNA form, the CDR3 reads TGCGCCAGCAGCCCGACACGATCAGATTCACCCCTCCACTTT.

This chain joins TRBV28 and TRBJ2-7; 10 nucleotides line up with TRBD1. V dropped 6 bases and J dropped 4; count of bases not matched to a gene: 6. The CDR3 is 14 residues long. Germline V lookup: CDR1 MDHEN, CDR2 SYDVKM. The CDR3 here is CASSSGTGEYEQYF. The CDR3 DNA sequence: TGTGCCAGCAGCTCCGGGACAGGGGAGTACGAGCAGTACTTC.

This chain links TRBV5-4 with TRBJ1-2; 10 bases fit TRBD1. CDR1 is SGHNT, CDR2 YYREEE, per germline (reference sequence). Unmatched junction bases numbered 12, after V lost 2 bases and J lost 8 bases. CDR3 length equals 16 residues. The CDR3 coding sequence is TGTGCCAGCAGCTTAGAGCCGGGACAGGGGCTGGCGGGCTACACCTTC. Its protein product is CASSLEPGQGLAGYTF.

The CDR3 bases are TGTGCCAGCAGTCCTACCATGGTATCCTACAATGAGCAGTTCTTC. Amino acids: CASSPTMVSYNEQFF. The rearrangement links TRBV7-2 to TRBJ2-1, with unresolved D. Trimming cost V 6 bases and J 1 base, with 13 bases left between them. Per germline, CDR1 SGHTA and CDR2 FQGNSA. CDR3 length: 15 residues.

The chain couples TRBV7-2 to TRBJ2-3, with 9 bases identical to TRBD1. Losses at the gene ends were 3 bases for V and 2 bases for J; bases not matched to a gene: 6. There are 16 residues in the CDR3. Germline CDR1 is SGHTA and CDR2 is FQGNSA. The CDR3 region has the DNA TGTGCCAGCAGCTTCGGGAGACAGGGGGACACAGATACGCAGTATTTT. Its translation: CASSFGRQGDTDTQYF.